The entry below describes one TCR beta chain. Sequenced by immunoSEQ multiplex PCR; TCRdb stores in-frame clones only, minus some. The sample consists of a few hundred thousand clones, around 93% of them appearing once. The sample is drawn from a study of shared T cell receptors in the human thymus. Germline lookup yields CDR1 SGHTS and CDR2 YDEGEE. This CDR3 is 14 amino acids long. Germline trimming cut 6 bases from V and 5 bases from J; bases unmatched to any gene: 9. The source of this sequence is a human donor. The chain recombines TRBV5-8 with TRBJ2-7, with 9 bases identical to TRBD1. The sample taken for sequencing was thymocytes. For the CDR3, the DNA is TGTGCCAGCACCGATAGGACAGGGGACGACGAGCAGTACTTC. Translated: CASTDRTGDDEQYF.